This T cell receptor beta chain was observed in a study of B cell selection in AIRE deficiency. Study-level results: Only around a tenth of 3,000 to 4,500 shared Treg sequences were patient-specific; about 30% healthy-specific.

The V gene end was trimmed by 4 bases and the J gene end by 6 bases; junction bases not matched to a gene: 4. Germline CDR1 LNHDA, CDR2 SQIVND (reference sequence). The CDR3 extends over 14 amino acids. Sorted regulatory T cells were CD4-positive, CD25-high and CD127-low or negative. Points on this clone: Its matching antigen is unknown.

Sequencing used immunoSEQ multiplex PCR; TCRdb keeps in-frame clones, though not all of them. The sample contains about 26,000 clones, over 80% of which appear only once. The source of this sequence is a human donor in good health. The specimen sequenced was CD4+CD25+ Tregs sorted from PBMCs. The chain couples TRBV19 to TRBJ1-5; TRBD1 agrees at 9 bases. The CDR3: CASSNTGGFQPQHF. CDR3 sequence (DNA): TGTGCCAGTAGTAATACAGGGGGCTTTCAGCCCCAGCATTTT.